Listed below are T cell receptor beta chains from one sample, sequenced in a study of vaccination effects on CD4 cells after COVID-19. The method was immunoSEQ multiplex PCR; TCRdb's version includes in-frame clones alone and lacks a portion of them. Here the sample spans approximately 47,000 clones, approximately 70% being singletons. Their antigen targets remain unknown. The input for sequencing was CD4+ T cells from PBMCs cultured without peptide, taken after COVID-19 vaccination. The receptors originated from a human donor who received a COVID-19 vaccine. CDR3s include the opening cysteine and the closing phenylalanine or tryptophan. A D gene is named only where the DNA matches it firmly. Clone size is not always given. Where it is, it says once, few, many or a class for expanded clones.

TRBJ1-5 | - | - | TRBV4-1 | TGCGCCAGCAGCCAAACAGACATGGGATTCGGCAATCAGCCCCAGCATTTT | CASSQTDMGFGNQPQHF
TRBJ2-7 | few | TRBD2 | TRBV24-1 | TGTGCCACCAGTGATCCTCAACTAGCGGGGGTCGGCGAGCAGTACTTC | CATSDPQLAGVGEQYF
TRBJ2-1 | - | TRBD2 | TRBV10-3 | TGTGCCATCAGTGAAACGGCGGGGGGGCTTGGTGAGCAGTTCTTC | CAISETAGGLGEQFF
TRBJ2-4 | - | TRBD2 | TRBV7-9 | TGTGCCAGCAGCTTAGACTTTCAACTAGCGGGAGGGGGAGACATTCAGTACTTC | CASSLDFQLAGGGDIQYF
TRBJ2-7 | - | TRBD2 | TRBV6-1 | TGTGCCAGCAGTGAATTAACGGGAGGTGCCTACGAGCAGTACTTC | CASSELTGGAYEQYF
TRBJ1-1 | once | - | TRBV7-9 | TGTGCCAGCAGCTTGAGTGGAGGGAACACTGAAGCTTTCTTT | CASSLSGGNTEAFF
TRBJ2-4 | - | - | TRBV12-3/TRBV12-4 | TGTGCCAGCGGGTCGACACGCGCTGGGGGGTACTTC | CASGSTRAGGYF
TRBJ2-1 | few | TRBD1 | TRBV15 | TGTGCCACCAGCAGCGCTTTAGGACAGGTCTCCAATGAGCAGTTCTTC | CATSSALGQVSNEQFF
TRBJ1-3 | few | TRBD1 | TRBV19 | TGTGCCAGTAGGAAAGACAGGGCATCTGGAAACACCATATATTTT | CASRKDRASGNTIYF
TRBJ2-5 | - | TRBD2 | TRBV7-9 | TGTGCCAGCAGCTTAGTACTAGCGGGACTAGAGACCCAGTACTTC | CASSLVLAGLETQYF
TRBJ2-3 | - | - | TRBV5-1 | TGCGCCAGCAGCTTGAGCAGGGACCTAAGCACAGATACGCAGTATTTT | CASSLSRDLSTDTQYF
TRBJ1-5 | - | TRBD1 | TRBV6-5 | TGTGCCAGCAGTCTACAGGGGGATCAGCCCCAGCATTTT | CASSLQGDQPQHF
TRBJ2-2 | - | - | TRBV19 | TGTGCCAGTAGTACTAACGGGAACACCGGGGAGCTGTTTTTT | CASSTNGNTGELFF
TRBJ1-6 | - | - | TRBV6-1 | TGTGCCAGCAGTGAAGGGGCCCAGGCCACTTTTAATTCACCCCTCCACTTT | CASSEGAQATFNSPLHF
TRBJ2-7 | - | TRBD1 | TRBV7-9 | TGTGCCAGCAGCACCCAGGGGGCTGGCGAGCAGTACTTC | CASSTQGAGEQYF
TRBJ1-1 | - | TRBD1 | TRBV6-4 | TGTGCCAGCAGGATGCAGGGGGCTAACACTGAAGCTTTCTTT | CASRMQGANTEAFF
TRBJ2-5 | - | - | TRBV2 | TGTGCCAGCCTGGAATACCCGGGGCTGGAAAGGGCCCAGTACTTC | CASLEYPGLERAQYF
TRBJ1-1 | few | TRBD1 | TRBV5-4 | TGTGCCAGCAGCTCGGGACAGGGGAGAGCTTTCTTT | CASSSGQGRAFF
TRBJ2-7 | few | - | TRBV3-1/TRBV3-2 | TGTGCCAGCAGCCAAGGGAGGGCCCAAGCTTGGGAGCAGTACTTC | CASSQGRAQAWEQYF
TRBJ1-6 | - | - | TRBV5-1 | TGCGCCAGCAGCTTGGCTGGGTCGGAATATAATTCACCCCTCCACTTT | CASSLAGSEYNSPLHF
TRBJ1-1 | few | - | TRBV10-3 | TGTGCCATCAGTGAGTCGGGGATCACTGAAGCTTTCTTT | CAISESGITEAFF
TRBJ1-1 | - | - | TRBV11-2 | TGTGCCAGCAGTCGGAGCCGCCAGCGCACTGAAGCTTTCTTT | CASSRSRQRTEAFF
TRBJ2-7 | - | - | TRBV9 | TGTGCCAGCAGCGTAGACAGGATGGGGCGCGAGCAGTACTTC | CASSVDRMGREQYF
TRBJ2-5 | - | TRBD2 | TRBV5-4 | TGTGCCAGCAGCTTTGTCAGCGGGATCCAAGAGACCCAGTACTTC | CASSFVSGIQETQYF